This TCR beta chain came from a study of CD8+ T cells in alopecia areata. General study results and limits: Sequencing of scalp tissue also captures the resident alphabeta T cells of normal skin. Whereas mice showed it more clearly, TCR sharing across patients was murkier, possibly because of HLA. Affected lesional scalp, above all in alopecia totalis/universalis, was more clonal than normal scalp.

Regarding this clone: The target antigen is unknown.

Investigators isolated RNA and reverse transcribed it into cDNA to act as the sequencing template. The protocol was immunoSEQ multiplex PCR, while the TCRdb copy is restricted to in-frame clones and leaves out a portion. There are about 150,000 clones in the sample; roughly 50% occur only once, and about 4.5% lies in the top ten. Deletions cut 0 bases from V and 1 base from J, with 8 bases between. From germline, CDR1 is ENHRY and CDR2 SYGVKD. The CDR3 extends over 15 amino acids. The origin of this receptor is a human donor in good health. V is TRBV10-3 and J is TRBJ2-3; D not certain. Sequenced input: CD4+ T cells sorted from blood. The CDR3 is CAISESVSRTDTQYF. In DNA, the CDR3 is TGTGCCATCAGTGAGTCGGTCAGCCGCACAGATACGCAGTATTTT.